Listed here are 13 T cell receptor beta chains from one sample, sequenced in a study of blood T cell repertoires in COVID-19. Profiled with immunoSEQ multiplex PCR; TCRdb holds only in-frame clones, not every one. Seen here are about 130,000 clones, around 79% observed once, and the top ten hold 4.5% to 5%. Sequenced material: peripheral blood. These receptors all stem from a woman in her seventies with COVID-19, enrolled during active disease.

The chain links TRBV7-2 to TRBJ2-2, with 9 bases fitting TRBD2. This CDR3 is 14 amino acids long. The germline gives CDR1 SGHTA, CDR2 FQGNSA. Germline trimming cut 3 bases from V and 6 bases from J; bases unmatched to any gene: 2. The CDR3, as DNA: TGTGCCAGCAGCTTTGGCGGGGGGGCCGGGGAGCTGTTTTTT. Its translation: CASSFGGGAGELFF.

The chain uses TRBV19 and TRBJ1-5; 7 bases map to TRBD1. This CDR3 region has 14 residues. The ends lost 6 bases at V and 0 bases at J; junction bases unmatched: 2. The germline V gene encodes CDR1 LNHDA and CDR2 SQIVND (reference sequence). CDR3 bases: TGTGCCAGTAGCGACAGGGATAGCAATCAGCCCCAGCATTTT. The encoded protein is CASSDRDSNQPQHF.

The CDR3 sequence is CASSPGQREGASGYTF. CDR3 DNA sequence: TGTGCCAGCAGCCCCGGGCAGCGGGAGGGGGCAAGTGGCTACACCTTC. The rearrangement joins TRBV3-1 (or the pseudogene TRBV3-2) to TRBJ1-2; 7 bases agree with TRBD1. With V trimmed by 4 bases and J by 7 bases, 15 bases remained unmatched. The CDR3 loop spans 16 amino acids. From germline, CDR1 is LGHDT and CDR2 YNNKEL (reference sequence).

This clone came up once. This chain links TRBV28 with TRBJ1-2; D call uncertain. With 3 bases removed from V and 1 base from J, the gap between germline ends came to 9 bases. Germline values: CDR1 MDHEN, CDR2 SYDVKM. The CDR3 totals 14 residues. For the CDR3, the DNA is TGTGCCAGCAGTTTCTGGGAGGGTAACTATGGCTACACCTTC. It codes for CASSFWEGNYGYTF.

The chain joins TRBV28 to TRBJ2-2, with TRBD2 matching over 13 bases. Unmatched junction bases numbered 3, after V lost 7 bases and J lost 13 bases. Germline loops: CDR1 MDHEN, CDR2 SYDVKM. CDR3 length equals 12 residues. This CDR3 is CASKGLAGTLFF. The CDR3 region has the DNA TGTGCCAGCAAGGGACTAGCGGGGACGCTGTTTTTT.

This clone was picked up a small number of times. The chain couples TRBV7-9 to TRBJ1-1, with D hard to call. V was trimmed by 0 bases and J by 0 bases, leaving 11 bases between them. Germline V CDR1 and CDR2: SEHNR, FQNEAQ (reference sequence). The CDR3 is 16 residues long. The CDR3 DNA follows: TGTGCCAGCAGCTTAGCGCGTGGCGGGGTGAACACTGAAGCTTTCTTT. This gives the protein CASSLARGGVNTEAFF.

V gene TRBV19 combines with J gene TRBJ1-2; D is unclear. The ends were cut back, 6 bases at V and 7 bases at J, with 15 bases in the middle. Germline CDR1 and CDR2: LNHDA and SQIVND (reference sequence). CDR3 length: 13 amino acids. In DNA, the CDR3 is TGTGCCAGTAGCCCAAATGGAGAAGCTGGCTACACCTTC. It specifies CASSPNGEAGYTF.

The CDR3 DNA sequence: TGCAGCGTCGCCAATCCGAAGGCAGGGATAGATGGCTACACCTTC. Residues: CSVANPKAGIDGYTF. The chain is built from TRBV29-1 and TRBJ1-2; a possible D gene is TRBD1 (5 bases). V was pared by 6 bases and J by 6 bases, with 23 bases between. The germline CDR1 and CDR2 sequences are SQVTM and ANQGSEA. This CDR3 has 15 residues.

The rearrangement uses TRBV7-9 and TRBJ1-1; TRBD1 aligns across 7 bases. The CDR3 is 14 amino acids. From germline, CDR1 is SEHNR and CDR2 FQNEAQ (reference sequence). The V segment lost 5 bases and the J segment 4 bases; nucleotides outside the gene matches: 7. The CDR3: CASSPTGLGTEAFF. The DNA for the CDR3 is TGTGCCAGCAGCCCGACAGGGTTGGGCACTGAAGCTTTCTTT.

The rearrangement links TRBV9 to TRBJ1-6, with 7 bases that match TRBD1. V was pared by 3 bases and J by 7 bases, with 10 bases of the junction left unmatched. The CDR3 loop spans 16 amino acids. Germline V gene lookup returns CDR1 SGDLS and CDR2 YYNGEE. The CDR3 loop is CASSADAGGENSPLHF. As DNA, the CDR3 is TGTGCCAGCAGCGCAGACGCAGGGGGAGAGAATTCACCCCTCCACTTT.

This clone was detected once. The chain recombines TRBV9 with TRBJ2-5; 9 positions match TRBD2. The CDR3 length is 12 residues. V trimming: 4 bases; J trimming: 7 bases; junction bases outside the gene matches: 2. Germline V CDR1 and CDR2: SGDLS, YYNGEE. CDR3 loop: CASSPRGGTQYF. The CDR3 DNA reads as TGTGCCAGCAGCCCGCGGGGGGGGACCCAGTACTTC.

The chain recombines TRBV7-6 with TRBJ2-7; possibly TRBD2 for D (5 bases). The CDR3 loop spans 16 amino acids. Germline assignment: CDR1 SGHVS and CDR2 FNYEAQ. Trimming stripped 2 bases from V and 0 bases from J, with 14 bases between. The chain's CDR3 is CASSLSGAGLSYEQYF. The CDR3 DNA is TGTGCCAGCAGCTTATCGGGTGCAGGACTCTCCTACGAGCAGTACTTC.

This chain joins TRBV14 and TRBJ1-6; 8 positions agree with TRBD1. Germline assignment: CDR1 SGHDN and CDR2 FVKESK. This CDR3 is 15 amino acids long. V lost 1 base, J lost 6 bases, and 2 bases stayed unmatched. The CDR3 coding sequence is TGTGCCAGCAGCCAAGCACAGGGGGGTAATTCACCCCTCCACTTT. Protein sequence: CASSQAQGGNSPLHF.